This note documents a single TCR beta chain sequence. At one end, the junction sequence differs from germline, possibly due to a read error. The sample belongs to a study of blood T cell repertoires in COVID-19. Study background: Whether acute or convalescent, the COVID-19 samples came from the United States, Italy and Spain. The analysed material was cDNA or gDNA that came from T cells, B-cell-depleted T cells, or PBMCs.

The authors' processing: Estimates of nucleated cell counts were drawn from the amplification of reference gene primers. The data were produced by immunoSEQ multiplex PCR, yet TCRdb's version contains in-frame clones alone and is incomplete. For V, J and clone size, that table is used; D and trimming come from the DNA. The sample carries over 200,000 clones, approximately 88% recorded once. Germline lookup yields CDR1 SSHAT and CDR2 FNYEAQ (reference sequence). This CDR3 has 16 residues. V is TRBV7-7 and J is TRBJ2-7; weak D call: TRBD2 (6 bases). Sequencing used peripheral blood. This TCR derives from a human donor in a cohort sampled during active COVID-19. The CDR3 region has the DNA TGTGCTAGCAGCCCGATGATGGGGGGAGCCCCCTATGAGCAGTACTTC. This gives the protein CASSPMMGGAPYEQYF.